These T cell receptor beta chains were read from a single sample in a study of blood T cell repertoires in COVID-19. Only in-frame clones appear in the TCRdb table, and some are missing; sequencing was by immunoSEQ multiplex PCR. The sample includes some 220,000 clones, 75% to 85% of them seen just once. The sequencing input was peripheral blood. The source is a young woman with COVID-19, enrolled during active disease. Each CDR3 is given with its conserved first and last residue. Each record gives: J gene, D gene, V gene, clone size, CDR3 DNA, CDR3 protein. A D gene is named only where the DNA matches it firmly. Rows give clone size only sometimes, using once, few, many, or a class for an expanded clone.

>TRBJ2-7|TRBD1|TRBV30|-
TGTGCCTGGAGTCGGACAGGGGGCTACGAGCAGTACTTC
CAWSRTGGYEQYF
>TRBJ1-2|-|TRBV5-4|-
TGTGCCAGCAGCGGTGACTTCCGACCGGGGGATGGCTACACCTTC
CASSGDFRPGDGYTF
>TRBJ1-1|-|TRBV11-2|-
TGTGCCAGCAGCCGTTCCGTCGGTCGAGCTTTCTTT
CASSRSVGRAFF
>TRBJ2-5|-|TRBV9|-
TGTGCCAGCAGCTCACTCGAAGGGGAAGAGACCCAGTACTTC
CASSSLEGEETQYF
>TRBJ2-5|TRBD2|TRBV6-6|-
TGTGCCAGCAGTTACAATCGCGGGGGGGCGGAGACCCAGTACTTC
CASSYNRGGAETQYF
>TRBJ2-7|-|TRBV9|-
TGTGCCAGCAGCGTAGTGGCAGGCTACGAGCAGTACTTC
CASSVVAGYEQYF
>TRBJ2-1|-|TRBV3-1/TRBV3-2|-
TGTGCCAGCAGCCAAGCCCGGGGTAATGAGCAGTTCTTC
CASSQARGNEQFF
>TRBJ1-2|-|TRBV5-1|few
TGCGCCAGCAGCTTGGAGGACTTCCATGGCTACACCTTC
CASSLEDFHGYTF
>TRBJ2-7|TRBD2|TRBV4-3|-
TGCGCCAGCAGCCAAGCGCTATCCGGGAGGGCCTCGCCGTACTTC
CASSQALSGRASPYF
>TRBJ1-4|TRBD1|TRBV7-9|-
TGTGCCAGCAGCTACCGAGGAACAGGGGTCTACGAAAAACTGTTTTTT
CASSYRGTGVYEKLFF
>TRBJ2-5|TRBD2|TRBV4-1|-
TGCGCCAGCAGCGGACTAGCGGGGGGGGTAGAGACCCAGTACTTC
CASSGLAGGVETQYF
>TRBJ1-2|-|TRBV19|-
TGTGCCAGTAGGACCCCGACAGTATTCTATGGCTACACCTTC
CASRTPTVFYGYTF
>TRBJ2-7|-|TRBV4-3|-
TGCGCCAGCAGCCAAGGCGGGACCATGCTACGGGAGCAGTACTTC
CASSQGGTMLREQYF
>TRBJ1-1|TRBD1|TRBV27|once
TGTGCCAGCAGTTTATTAGGGACAGGAACACCTGAAGCTTTCTTT
CASSLLGTGTPEAFF
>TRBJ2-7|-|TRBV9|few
TGTGCCAGCAGCGTAGAGGACAGCTCCTACGAGCAGTACTTC
CASSVEDSSYEQYF
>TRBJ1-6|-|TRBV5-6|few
TGTGCCAGCAGCTCACAGGGTGCTCGGTCACCCCTCCACTTT
CASSSQGARSPLHF
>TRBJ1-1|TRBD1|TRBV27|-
TGTGCCAGCAGTTTAGGCAGGGGGTACACTGAAGCTTTCTTT
CASSLGRGYTEAFF
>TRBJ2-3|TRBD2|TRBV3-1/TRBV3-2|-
TGTGCCAGCAGCCAAGCGCGTAGCGGGGGTTCAGATACGCAGTATTTT
CASSQARSGGSDTQYF
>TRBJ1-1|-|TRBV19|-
TGTGCCAGTACCATTGAGCGGGACACTGAAGCTTTCTTT
CASTIERDTEAFF
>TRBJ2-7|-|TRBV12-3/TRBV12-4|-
TGTGCCAGCAGTTTCGTCGGCGAGCAGTACTTC
CASSFVGEQYF
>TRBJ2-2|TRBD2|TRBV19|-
TGTGCCAGTAGTATAGGAGTCTCTTGGGGACTACCAAACACCGGGGAGCTGTTTTTT
CASSIGVSWGLPNTGELFF
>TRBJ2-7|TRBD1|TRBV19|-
TGTGCCAGTAGTATAATCGGAGGTCCGGGACAGGGCTCCTACGAGCAGTACTTC
CASSIIGGPGQGSYEQYF
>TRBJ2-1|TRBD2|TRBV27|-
TGTGCCAGCAGTCCCTCGGGAGGGGGATACAATGAGCAGTTCTTC
CASSPSGGGYNEQFF
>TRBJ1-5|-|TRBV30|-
TGTGCCTGGAGTCCTGAGAGCAATCAGCCCCAGCATTTT
CAWSPESNQPQHF
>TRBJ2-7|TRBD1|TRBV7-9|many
TGTGCCAGCAGCTTCAGGCAGGGGGCAAATAACGAGCAGTACTTC
CASSFRQGANNEQYF
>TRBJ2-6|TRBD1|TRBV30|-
TGTGCCTGGGACCAGGGGGCTGGGGCCAACGTCCTGACTTTC
CAWDQGAGANVLTF
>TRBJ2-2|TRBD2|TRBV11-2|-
TGTGCCAGCAGCCCGAATAGCGGGGGGACGAACACCGGGGAGCTGTTTTTT
CASSPNSGGTNTGELFF
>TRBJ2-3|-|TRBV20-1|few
TGCAGTGCTAGTGGACTGGAAGCCACAGATACGCAGTATTTT
CSASGLEATDTQYF
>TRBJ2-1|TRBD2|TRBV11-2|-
TGTGCCAGCAGGGAAGCGGGGAGCTCCTACAATGAGCAGTTCTTC
CASREAGSSYNEQFF
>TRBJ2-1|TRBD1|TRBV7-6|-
TGTGCCAGCAGCCCCGGGACAGGGGCACTCAATGAGCAGTTCTTC
CASSPGTGALNEQFF
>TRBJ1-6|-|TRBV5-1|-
TGCGCCAGCAGCTTGGGCGACAGAGGTTCACCCCTCCACTTT
CASSLGDRGSPLHF